A single sample is the source of the 21 T cell receptor beta chains below, sequenced in a study of CD8+ T cells in alopecia areata (dated by TCRdb to the late 2010s). Receptor amplification or capture employed the immunoSEQ multiplex PCR assay. RNA was extracted from all samples and reverse transcribed into cDNA, which served as template for TCR sequencing. In TCRdb, the immuneACCESS table is reduced to in-frame sequences with V and J assigned. These tables do not hold every clone; where another copy was compared, an unresolved V gene accounts for under half, and the others remain unexplained. The sample table contains about 180,000 clones; only one count was recorded for roughly 58% of them. 16% of the sample is in the top ten clones. The treatment or condition tag for this specimen amounts to: oral pan-JAK inhibitor, 5-10 mg twice daily. The sequences come from CD4+ T cells sorted from blood, collected at approximately week 56, from a patient treated with tofacitinib. Receptors originate from a human donor with alopecia areata.

The chain joins TRBV9 to TRBJ2-7; possibly TRBD2 for D (6 bases). This CDR3 comprises 12 residues. From germline, CDR1 is SGDLS and CDR2 YYNGEE. V shed 2 bases and J shed 5 bases, with 8 bases lying between them. CDR3 in DNA: TGTGCCAGCAGCGTGAGCGGGCACGAGCAGTACTTC. Its protein is CASSVSGHEQYF.

This chain uses TRBV2 with TRBJ2-3; D might be TRBD1 (5 bases). Per the germline V gene, CDR1 is SNHLY and CDR2 is FYNNEI. The CDR3 extends over 16 amino acids. V was clipped by 2 bases and J by 0 bases, with 12 bases between them. DNA for the CDR3: TGTGCCAGCAGTGAACGTGCGACAGTGAGCACAGATACGCAGTATTTT. Protein: CASSERATVSTDTQYF.

This chain joins TRBV30 and TRBJ1-6; unclear D gene. The CDR3 extends over 14 amino acids. Germline-derived CDR1 and CDR2 are GTSNPN and SVGIG (reference sequence). V lost 1 base and J 0 bases, leaving 4 bases between the germline ends. The CDR3 here is CAWSDSSYNSPLHF. Written as DNA, the CDR3 is TGTGCCTGGAGTGACAGCTCCTATAATTCACCCCTCCACTTT.

The CDR3 reads CASRLQDSTDTQYF. CDR3 sequence (DNA): TGTGCCAGCAGACTACAAGACAGCACAGATACGCAGTATTTT. The V and J genes are TRBV7-6 and TRBJ2-3; the D is unclear. Trimming pared 6 bases from V and 0 bases from J, leaving 10 bases between. The V gene's germline CDR1 is SGHVS and CDR2 FNYEAQ. The CDR3 extends over 14 amino acids.

This chain uses TRBV29-1 with TRBJ1-2, with a possible D match to TRBD1 (6 bases). Germline assignment: CDR1 SQVTM and CDR2 ANQGSEA. The CDR3 has 11 amino acids. Trimming left V 4 bases short and J 3 bases short, with 6 bases between. The CDR3 here is CSVGQDYGYTF. The CDR3 coding sequence is TGCAGCGTTGGACAGGACTATGGCTACACCTTC.

The chain has TRBV5-1 and TRBJ2-2; unclear D gene. In germline, CDR1 is SGHRS, CDR2 YFSETQ. The CDR3 is 16 amino acids. The germline V and J ends were trimmed by 1 base and 4 bases, with 14 bases remaining between them. The CDR3 nucleotides are TGCGCCAGCAGCTTGAATCGCAGGATGGGCACCGGGGAGCTGTTTTTT. Amino acid sequence: CASSLNRRMGTGELFF.

This clone was counted only a few times. The chain uses TRBV5-1 and TRBJ2-5, with 8 nucleotides matching TRBD2. CDR3 length equals 19 residues. J was trimmed by 1 base and V by 0 bases; bases with no gene match: 14. Germline V gene data show CDR1 as SGHRS and CDR2 as YFSETQ. CDR3 loop: CASSLEVAGSLQPQETQYF. DNA of the CDR3: TGCGCCAGCAGCTTGGAGGTAGCGGGGAGCCTCCAACCCCAAGAGACCCAGTACTTC.

The chain uses TRBV30 and TRBJ1-1, with D hard to call. CDR3 size: 13 residues. Trimming cost V 1 base and J 0 bases, with 6 bases left between them. Germline CDR1 GTSNPN, CDR2 SVGIG (reference sequence). CDR3 sequence reads: CAWSAVMNTEAFF. The CDR3 DNA follows: TGTGCCTGGAGTGCGGTGATGAACACTGAAGCTTTCTTT.

The CDR3 bases are TGTGCCAGCAGCCGGGACTTTGCTAACTATGGCTACACCTTC. It translates to CASSRDFANYGYTF. V and J are TRBV4-2 and TRBJ1-2, with a weak D call TRBD1 (5 bases). Trimming removed 4 bases at V and 0 bases at J, with 9 bases between. The CDR3 length is 14 residues. Germline V CDR1 and CDR2: LGHNA, YNFKEQ.

The J gene is TRBJ2-7, the V gene TRBV30; D may match TRBD1 or TRBD2 (6 bases each). Trimming shortened V by 1 base and J by 4 bases, and 20 bases separated the two germline ends. This CDR3 has 16 amino acids. The germline V gene encodes CDR1 GTSNPN and CDR2 SVGIG (reference sequence). The CDR3 reads CAWSGIGAGDSYEQYF. CDR3 nucleotide sequence: TGTGCCTGGAGTGGGATCGGGGCAGGGGACTCATACGAGCAGTACTTC.

The rearrangement uses TRBV5-1 and TRBJ2-7, with D uncertain. CDR1 and CDR2 (germline): SGHRS, YFSETQ. CDR3 size: 15 residues. Deletions cut 4 bases from V and 7 bases from J, with 21 bases between. The CDR3 DNA is TGCGCCAGCAGCCCGCCTGCAGGTGGGGTCGGGGAGCAGTACTTC. Translation gives CASSPPAGGVGEQYF. The full variable domain, with the rest looked up from reference TRBV5-1 and TRBJ2-7, is KAGVTQTPRYLIKTRGQQVTLSCSPISGHRSVSWYQQTPGQGLQFLFEYFSETQRNKGNFPGRFSGRQFSNSRSEMNVSTLELGDSALYLCASSPPAGGVGEQYFGPGTRLTVT.

This clone was seen a handful of times. The chain uses TRBV5-1 and TRBJ1-2; 8 nucleotides match TRBD1. The CDR3 has 14 residues. V was pared by 4 bases and J by 4 bases, with 6 bases of the junction left unmatched. Germline loops: CDR1 SGHRS, CDR2 YFSETQ. CDR3 sequence: CASSVGQGGYGYTF. CDR3 DNA sequence: TGCGCCAGCAGCGTCGGACAGGGAGGCTATGGCTACACCTTC.

The rearrangement joins TRBV7-2 to TRBJ2-2, with 13 bases aligning to TRBD2. The CDR3 runs 16 residues. V dropped 5 bases and J dropped 5; count of bases not matched to a gene: 5. Germline lookup yields CDR1 SGHTA and CDR2 FQGNSA. CDR3 amino acids: CASSRGLAGSTGELFF. The CDR3 nucleotides are TGTGCCAGCAGCCGGGGACTAGCGGGATCAACCGGGGAGCTGTTTTTT.

This chain joins TRBV5-4 and TRBJ2-5; 11 positions agree with TRBD1. Germline trimming cut 5 bases from V and 5 bases from J; bases unmatched to any gene: 8. There are 15 residues in the CDR3. Per germline, CDR1 SGHNT and CDR2 YYREEE (reference sequence). CDR3 residues: CASRAGTGGVETQYF. For the CDR3, the DNA is TGTGCCAGCAGGGCCGGGACAGGGGGAGTTGAGACCCAGTACTTC.

This clone was counted between two and nine times. The chain carries TRBV11-2 and TRBJ2-3; D remains unclear. Trimming left V 8 bases short and J 2 bases short, with 11 bases between. The CDR3 has 13 residues. Germline V gives CDR1 SGHAT, CDR2 FQNNGV. CDR3 in amino acids: CASRKRPTDTQYF. DNA for the CDR3: TGTGCCAGCCGCAAAAGACCCACAGATACGCAGTATTTT.

This chain joins TRBV5-1 and TRBJ2-2; D is ambiguous. This CDR3 comprises 16 residues. Per germline, CDR1 SGHRS and CDR2 YFSETQ. Trimming cost V 1 base and J 0 bases, with 10 bases left between them. Here the CDR3 DNA reads TGCGCCAGCAGCTTGCAAGGGCGATCGAACACCGGGGAGCTGTTTTTT. Its translation is CASSLQGRSNTGELFF.

The J gene is TRBJ1-4, the V gene TRBV2; D uncertain. With 2 bases removed from V and 7 bases from J, the gap between germline ends came to 5 bases. This CDR3 contains 12 residues. Germline V CDR1 and CDR2: SNHLY, FYNNEI. The CDR3 nucleotides are TGTGCCAGCAGTGAACGCTCTGAAAAACTGTTTTTT. It is translated as CASSERSEKLFF.

This clone was recorded a few times. The V call is TRBV29-1, the J call TRBJ2-3; 7 bases fit TRBD1. There are 15 residues in the CDR3. The V segment lost 5 bases and the J segment 1 base; nucleotides outside the gene matches: 9. The germline V gene has CDR1 SQVTM and CDR2 ANQGSEA. CDR3 nucleotide sequence: TGCAGCGTTAGTCGACAGGGCCCGCGCACAGATACGCAGTATTTT. This codes for CSVSRQGPRTDTQYF.

The genes are TRBV7-2 and TRBJ2-5, with a weak D call TRBD2 (5 bases). V was trimmed by 1 base and J by 1 base, leaving 10 bases between them. The germline V gene has CDR1 SGHTA and CDR2 FQGNSA. The CDR3 extends over 15 amino acids. This CDR3 reads CASSLGGPRQETQYF. CDR3 in DNA: TGTGCCAGCAGCTTAGGAGGGCCCCGCCAAGAGACCCAGTACTTC. The whole variable domain, filled in from reference TRBV7-2 and TRBJ2-5, reads GAGVSQSPSNKVTEKGKDVELRCDPISGHTALYWYRQSLGQGLEFLIYFQGNSAPDKSGLPSDRFSAERTGGSVSTLTIQRTQQEDSAVYLCASSLGGPRQETQYFGPGTRLLVL.

This clone was seen a handful of times. The chain uses TRBV6-5 and TRBJ2-7; D gene ambiguous. CDR1 is MNHEY and CDR2 is SVGAGI in the germline V gene. Between the trimmed V and J ends, which lost 6 bases and 3 bases, there was a span of 12 bases. The CDR3 length is 13 residues. The CDR3: CASRPIAVYEQYF. For the CDR3, the DNA is TGTGCCAGCAGACCCATCGCCGTCTACGAGCAGTACTTC.

This clone was seen a handful of times. The chain is built from TRBV29-1 and TRBJ1-1, with D possibly matching TRBD1 (5 bases). Germline assignment: CDR1 SQVTM and CDR2 ANQGSEA. The CDR3 is 14 amino acids. V lost 5 bases and J lost 0, with 13 bases in between. DNA for the CDR3: TGCAGCGTTTGGGACGGGGGAATGAACACTGAAGCTTTCTTT. Its protein product is CSVWDGGMNTEAFF.